This T cell receptor (beta chain) was profiled in a study of cytotoxic CD8 clonotypes in ibrutinib-treated CLL. Worth noting for this clone: The target antigen is unknown.

Germline CDR1 is SQVTM and CDR2 is ANQGSEA. Between the trimmed V and J ends, which lost 4 bases and 3 bases, there was a span of 7 bases. This CDR3 has 12 amino acids. Study results and limitations: The clonality went up when patients responded to ibrutinib and dropped back toward baseline at progression.

Libraries were prepared by immunoSEQ multiplex PCR; TCRdb keeps only in-frame clonotypes and omits some of them. The sample includes over 100,000 clones, approximately 85% of them seen just once. Here the sequenced sample was PBMCs, taken after 24 months of ibrutinib treatment. The rearrangement joins TRBV29-1 to TRBJ1-3, with D possibly TRBD1 on 6 matching bases. The sequence came from a human donor with chronic lymphocytic leukemia. CDR3 DNA: TGCAGCGTTGGGACAGATGGAAACACCATATATTTT. Translation: CSVGTDGNTIYF.